These T cell receptor beta chains were read from a single sample in a study of blood T cell repertoires in COVID-19. The data were produced by immunoSEQ multiplex PCR, yet TCRdb's version contains in-frame clones alone and is incomplete. This table has about 430,000 clones, over 75% appearing once. The sequencing sample was made of PBMCs or T cells enriched from blood (not recorded which). These TCRs come from a woman under 30 who had been exposed to COVID-19. CDR3s include the opening cysteine and the closing phenylalanine or tryptophan. Part of the rows lack a size; the others show once, few, many or a class for expanded clones.

J,size,V,CDR3
TRBJ1-2,NA,TRBV28,CASSTGTGYGYTF
TRBJ2-7,once,TRBV4-1,CASSQDPGQVTYEQYF
TRBJ2-3,once,TRBV4-1,CASSLGTQSTDTQYF
TRBJ1-5,NA,TRBV6-5,CASRGGTGQPQHF
TRBJ1-1,NA,TRBV7-2,CASSSRRDREMTFF
TRBJ2-2,NA,TRBV24-1,CATSADRTGVYTGELFF
TRBJ1-1,NA,TRBV28,CASSVGLLNTEAFF
TRBJ1-4,NA,TRBV5-5,CASRTLTTGDPNEKLFF
TRBJ2-2,NA,TRBV11-3,CASSTPGQGARTGELFF
TRBJ2-5,once,TRBV7-3,CASSPARRETQYF
TRBJ2-1,once,TRBV4-3,CASSQVATSGYNEQFF
TRBJ1-6,NA,TRBV2,CASSLTGGSNSPLHF
TRBJ2-2,NA,TRBV27,CASKRGPNTGELFF
TRBJ2-1,NA,TRBV7-8,CASSSGTSTYNEQFF
TRBJ1-6,NA,TRBV5-6,CASSQPRGSSYNSPLHF
TRBJ2-3,NA,TRBV11-2,CASSLDLVAGDTDTQYF
TRBJ1-2,NA,TRBV6-5,CASSYGAGAAIYGYTF